These 27 T cell receptor beta chains were sequenced from one sample in a study of T-cell memory formation after mild COVID-19. From the 5' RACE reads, TCRdb called clonotypes with MiXCR, one entry per CDR3 protein. The sample holds just over 300,000 distinct CDR3 sequences, 15% to 20% seen once. The sequencing sample was made of PBMCs or a T cell subset sorted from them (not recorded which). These receptors came from a man between 18 and 29 years old who had mild COVID-19 (a few samples of this study predate the infection). Cell type and time point are not known.

This chain connects TRBV2 to TRBJ1-1, with D possibly TRBD1 on 5 matching bases. This CDR3 comprises 13 residues. The germline V gene encodes CDR1 SNHLY and CDR2 FYNNEI. V was pared by 8 bases and J by 5 bases, with 15 bases between. The CDR3 loop reads CASRRDYPTEAFF. The CDR3 DNA is TGTGCCAGCCGCCGGGACTACCCGACTGAAGCTTTCTTT.

A few counts support this clonotype. The chain carries TRBV14 and TRBJ2-2; D may be TRBD1 (5 bases). V was clipped by 2 bases and J by 2 bases, with 9 bases between them. The CDR3 contains 15 residues. Germline V lookup: CDR1 SGHDN, CDR2 FVKESK. The CDR3 DNA follows: TGTGCCAGCAGCCAATGGGGCACTAACACCGGGGAGCTGTTTTTT. Protein: CASSQWGTNTGELFF.

The chain uses TRBV7-9 and TRBJ2-7; no reliable D call. Germline CDR1 and CDR2: SEHNR and FQNEAQ (reference sequence). The CDR3 runs to 13 residues. The CDR3 loop is CDSSWARTGEQYV. The DNA for the CDR3 is TGTGACAGCAGCTGGGCTAGGACGGGCGAGCAGTACGTC.

This clonotype appeared a few times. The chain employs TRBV5-5 and TRBJ2-3; 10 positions agree with TRBD2. The CDR3 totals 15 residues. Germline V gives CDR1 SGHKS, CDR2 YYEKEE (reference sequence). Trimming cost V 4 bases and J 6 bases; bases outside gene matches: 8. The CDR3 DNA sequence: TGTGCCAGCAGCCTAGACCTAGCGGGGGCCGATACGCAGTATTTT. Protein product: CASSLDLAGADTQYF.

This clonotype appeared a few times. DNA of the CDR3: TGTGCCAGCAGCCCGATTTGGGGCGGTGAAAAACTGTTTTTT. Amino acids: CASSPIWGGEKLFF. The rearrangement links TRBV7-8 to TRBJ1-4, with D tentatively TRBD1 (5 bases). The CDR3 loop spans 14 amino acids. The ends were cut back, 5 bases at V and 7 bases at J, with 14 bases in the middle. Germline assignment: CDR1 SGHVS and CDR2 FQNEAQ. Supplemented by reference TRBV7-8 and TRBJ1-4, the full variable domain reads GAGVSQSPRYKVAKRGQDVALRCDPISGHVSLFWYQQALGQGPEFLTYFQNEAQLDKSGLPSDRFFAERPEGSVSTLKIQRTQQEDSAVYLCASSPIWGGEKLFFGSGTQLSVL.

This clonotype was found a few times. An end of the junction does not agree with germline; a read error may underlie this. CDR3 sequence: CASRLDRELFF. CDR3 DNA sequence: TGTGCCAGCAGATTAGACCGGGAGCTGTTTTTT. The gene calls are TRBV11-2 and TRBJ2-2; D remains unclear. This CDR3 has 11 amino acids. From germline, CDR1 is SGHAT and CDR2 FQNNGV.

This clonotype was recorded at least ten times. The chain has TRBV7-8 and TRBJ1-4, with 11 positions matching TRBD1. CDR1 and CDR2 from the germline V gene are SGHVS and FQNEAQ. The junction had 8 bases not matched to a gene; V was cut back by 5 bases and J by 9 bases. The CDR3 loop spans 15 amino acids. The CDR3 bases are TGTGCCAGCAGCCTTTACGGGACAGGGGGACAAAAACTGTTTTTT. This sequence encodes CASSLYGTGGQKLFF.

The chain has TRBV24-1 and TRBJ2-3; TRBD2 agrees at 10 bases. Germline CDR1 and CDR2: KGHDR and SFDVKD. V was clipped by 4 bases and J by 2 bases; unmatched bases: 8. This CDR3 spans 17 amino acids. The CDR3 nucleotides read TGTGCCACCAGTGACCCGCGACTAGCGGGTATCACAGATACGCAGTATTTT. Translated, it gives CATSDPRLAGITDTQYF.

The chain is built from TRBV15 and TRBJ2-7, with D perhaps being TRBD1 or TRBD2 (6 bases each). Germline V gene sequence: CDR1 LNHNV, CDR2 YYDKDF (reference sequence). There are 13 residues in the CDR3. Trimming shortened V by 8 bases and J by 3 bases, and 14 bases separated the two germline ends. The CDR3 coding sequence is TGTGCCACCGGGCCACAGGGAGGCTACGAGCAGTACTTC. Translating it yields CATGPQGGYEQYF.

This clonotype was seen repeatedly, ten times or more. The gene calls are TRBV5-6 and TRBJ2-5; D gene unclear. The germline gives CDR1 SGHDT, CDR2 YYEEEE. This CDR3 is built from 12 residues. V was trimmed by 0 bases and J by 5 bases, leaving 5 bases between them. CDR3 DNA sequence: TGTGCCAGCAGCTTGGAGTCGGAGACCCAGTACTTC. Protein sequence: CASSLESETQYF.

In this sample, this clonotype turned up a few times. V usage is TRBV4-3 and J usage is TRBJ2-7, with 8 bases aligning to TRBD1. Losses at the gene ends were 2 bases for V and 2 bases for J; bases not matched to a gene: 5. Germline lookup yields CDR1 LGHNA and CDR2 YSLEER. The CDR3 extends over 15 amino acids. The CDR3 here is CASSQRPGGTYEQYF. The CDR3, as DNA: TGCGCCAGCAGCCAAAGGCCAGGGGGCACCTACGAGCAGTACTTC.

The sample holds a few counts of this clonotype. The chain combines TRBV29-1 with TRBJ1-1; tentatively, D is TRBD1 (5 bases). Germline V CDR1 and CDR2: SQVTM, ANQGSEA. The CDR3 loop spans 13 amino acids. V lost 7 bases and J 4 bases, leaving 16 bases between the germline ends. The CDR3 DNA sequence: TGCAGCGGCCGGGACGGGCTGGGCACTGAAGCTTTCTTT. This codes for CSGRDGLGTEAFF.

The genes are TRBV28 and TRBJ1-1, with D hard to call. Trimming left V 10 bases short and J 5 bases short, with 14 bases between. Per the germline V gene, CDR1 is MDHEN and CDR2 is SYDVKM. CDR3 length equals 12 residues. This CDR3 is CATRSSVTEAFF. CDR3 bases: TGTGCCACCAGGTCGAGTGTTACTGAAGCTTTCTTT.

The chain combines TRBV7-2 with TRBJ2-5; D might be TRBD2 (5 bases). The V end was cut by 5 bases, the J end by 1 base, with 8 bases between. This CDR3 region has 13 residues. Per the germline V gene, CDR1 is SGHTA and CDR2 is FQGNSA. The CDR3 sequence: CASSMDFQETQYF. In nucleotides, the CDR3 is TGTGCCAGCAGCATGGACTTCCAAGAGACCCAGTACTTC.

The gene calls are TRBV7-8 and TRBJ1-1; D is uncertain. V lost 0 bases to trimming and J lost 1 base, with 15 bases between them. This CDR3 spans 17 amino acids. CDR1 is SGHVS and CDR2 is FQNEAQ in the germline V gene. CDR3 nucleotide sequence: TGTGCCAGCAGCTTAGCTCCGGGTTTAAGTAAGAACACTGAAGCTTTCTTT. It codes for CASSLAPGLSKNTEAFF. The full variable domain, rest sourced from reference TRBV7-8 and TRBJ1-1, is GAGVSQSPRYKVAKRGQDVALRCDPISGHVSLFWYQQALGQGPEFLTYFQNEAQLDKSGLPSDRFFAERPEGSVSTLKIQRTQQEDSAVYLCASSLAPGLSKNTEAFFGQGTRLTVV.

At least ten counts were recorded for this clonotype. J is TRBJ2-2 and V is TRBV29-1; D is possibly TRBD1 (5 bases). There are 15 residues in the CDR3. Trimming took off 4 bases at V and 0 bases at J, with 12 bases between the two ends. Germline V gene lookup returns CDR1 SQVTM and CDR2 ANQGSEA. CDR3 nucleotides: TGCAGCGTTGGCAAGGGGATGGCGAACACCGGGGAGCTGTTTTTT. Protein sequence: CSVGKGMANTGELFF.

This clonotype occurred a few times. The DNA of the CDR3 is TGTGCCAGCAGCTTGATGGACAGGGAAAGCATAGGGGGAGCTTTCTTT. Its protein product is CASSLMDRESIGGAFF. The chain carries TRBV7-8 and TRBJ1-1, with 8 bases aligning to TRBD1. V lost 3 bases to trimming and J lost 10 bases; unmatched junction nucleotides: 16. The V gene's germline CDR1 is SGHVS and CDR2 FQNEAQ. This CDR3 is built from 16 residues. Filled out from reference TRBV7-8 and TRBJ1-1, the complete variable domain reads GAGVSQSPRYKVAKRGQDVALRCDPISGHVSLFWYQQALGQGPEFLTYFQNEAQLDKSGLPSDRFFAERPEGSVSTLKIQRTQQEDSAVYLCASSLMDRESIGGAFFGQGTRLTVV.

This clonotype has only a few counts. The chain is built from TRBV29-1 and TRBJ1-2, with 7 bases lining up with TRBD1. Germline V CDR1 and CDR2: SQVTM, ANQGSEA. V lost 6 bases, J lost 4 bases, and 8 bases stayed unmatched. There are 13 residues in the CDR3. The CDR3: CSVPAGGSYGYTF. Written as DNA, the CDR3 is TGCAGCGTCCCGGCAGGGGGGAGCTATGGCTACACCTTC.

The CDR3, as DNA: TGTGCCAGCAGCTTAGGGCCCCTATACGAGCAGTACTTC. As protein: CASSLGPLYEQYF. This chain links TRBV13 with TRBJ2-7, with D unresolved. This CDR3 has 13 amino acids. V was trimmed by 0 bases and J by 4 bases, leaving 7 bases between them. Per the germline V gene, CDR1 is PRHDT and CDR2 is FYEKMQ (reference sequence).

The genes are TRBV25-1 and TRBJ2-5, with 7 bases matching TRBD1. After removal of 4 bases from V and 5 bases from J, the junction contained 4 bases not matched to a gene. The CDR3 contains 13 residues. Germline CDR1 MGHDK, CDR2 SYGVNS. For the CDR3, the DNA is TGTGCCAGCAGTGGACAGGGAGTGGAGACCCAGTACTTC. Its protein is CASSGQGVETQYF.

The CDR3 is CASSYAGGGTDTQYF. CDR3 DNA sequence: TGTGCCAGCAGTTACGCTGGCGGGGGCACAGATACGCAGTATTTT. This rearrangement joins TRBV6-5 to TRBJ2-3, with D possibly TRBD2 on 6 matching bases. V was pared by 2 bases and J by 1 base, with 10 bases between. Germline CDR1 is MNHEY and CDR2 is SVGAGI. The CDR3 sequence is 15 residues long.

The chain links TRBV12-5 to TRBJ2-2, with a possible D match to TRBD2 (5 bases). Germline V gene sequence: CDR1 LGHNT, CDR2 FRNRAP. Trimming removed 5 bases at V and 4 bases at J, with 11 bases between. The CDR3 length is 14 residues. The CDR3 sequence is CASGPGWATGELFF. The CDR3 bases are TGTGCTAGTGGTCCGGGGTGGGCCACCGGGGAGCTGTTTTTT.

The chain uses TRBV7-2 and TRBJ1-5; D is unclear. CDR3 length: 13 amino acids. Looked up from germline, CDR1 is SGHTA and CDR2 is FQGNSA. V lost 5 bases, J lost 3 bases, and 8 bases lay in between. The CDR3 region is CASSASNNQPQHF. CDR3 nucleotide sequence: TGTGCCAGCAGCGCCAGTAACAATCAGCCCCAGCATTTT.

The chain employs TRBV20-1 and TRBJ1-2, with TRBD1 matching 9 bases. Germline CDR1 reads DFQATT; CDR2 reads SNEGSKA (reference sequence). The CDR3 has 16 amino acids. J lost 7 bases, V lost 0 bases, and 12 bases had no gene match. CDR3 sequence reads: CSARDGGTGKPSGYTF. CDR3 DNA sequence: TGCAGTGCTAGAGATGGCGGGACAGGGAAGCCGAGTGGCTACACCTTC.

DNA of the CDR3: TGCGCCAGCAGCAAAGGAGGGACAGGTGAACTAGCTTTCTTT. It codes for CASSKGGTGELAFF. J is TRBJ1-1 and V is TRBV5-1; 8 bases fit TRBD1. The CDR3 is made up of 14 amino acids. J gave up 10 bases and V 4 bases, and 12 bases lay outside the gene matches. CDR1 is SGHRS and CDR2 is YFSETQ in the germline V gene.

This clonotype was detected only a few times. The CDR3 region is CASSPGTGAYNEQFF. The CDR3 nucleotides read TGTGCCAGCTCACCTGGGACAGGGGCCTACAATGAGCAGTTCTTC. The chain recombines TRBV18 with TRBJ2-1, with 10 bases identical to TRBD1. This CDR3 spans 15 amino acids. Germline V gene data show CDR1 as KGHSH and CDR2 as LQKENI. The junction had 1 base not matched to a gene; V was cut back by 3 bases and J by 2 bases.

This clonotype came up a few times. V gene TRBV20-1 combines with J gene TRBJ1-6; tentatively, D is TRBD1 (5 bases). V dropped 3 bases and J dropped 4 bases, with 7 bases sitting between them. CDR1 and CDR2 from the germline V gene are DFQATT and SNEGSKA (reference sequence). CDR3 size: 13 residues. The DNA of the CDR3 is TGCAGTGCTAGGGGGCAGTATAATTCACCCCTCCACTTT. Encoded protein: CSARGQYNSPLHF.